The rows below give T cell receptor beta chains drawn from one sample of a study of early stage breast cancer tumors. Here immunoSEQ multiplex PCR was the method, and the copy in TCRdb shows in-frame clones only, minus some. The table has fewer than 70,000 clones, roughly 80% seen once. Sequencing was done on a sample of blood. Every receptor here comes from a person aged 35-49 years with breast cancer. Each CDR3 is given with its conserved first and last residue. A D gene is named only where the DNA matches it firmly. A row's size may be missing; if present it is once, few, many or a size class.

once	TRBV5-6	TRBJ2-5	TRBD2	CASSLGTSWETQYF	TGTGCCAGCAGCTTAGGGACTAGTTGGGAGACCCAGTACTTC
-	TRBV6-1	TRBJ1-2	TRBD1	CASRGQGNYGYTF	TGTGCCAGCAGGGGACAGGGTAACTATGGCTACACCTTC
once	TRBV28	TRBJ2-7	TRBD2	CASSLAGGGSYEQYF	TGTGCCAGCAGTTTGGCGGGAGGTGGGTCCTACGAGCAGTACTTC
once	TRBV25-1	TRBJ2-3	-	CASVRGGTDTQYF	TGTGCCAGCGTCAGGGGGGGTACAGATACGCAGTATTTT
-	TRBV10-2	TRBJ2-2	-	CASGQRGDTGELFF	TGCGCCAGCGGACAGCGCGGGGACACCGGGGAGCTGTTTTTT
-	TRBV18	TRBJ2-3	-	CASSVSSGTDTQYF	TGTGCCAGCTCCGTCAGTAGCGGCACAGATACGCAGTATTTT
-	TRBV2	TRBJ1-1	-	CASSDNIQGTAFF	TGTGCCAGCAGTGATAACATTCAAGGGACGGCTTTCTTT
-	TRBV5-6	TRBJ1-2	-	CASSLTVMVRSNYGYTF	TGTGCCAGCAGCCTGACAGTTATGGTCCGATCTAACTATGGCTACACCTTC
-	TRBV11-2	TRBJ1-4	-	CASSSWGAGNEKLFF	TGTGCCAGCAGCTCGTGGGGGGCCGGTAATGAAAAACTGTTTTTT
-	TRBV10-2	TRBJ2-7	TRBD1	CASGTGSYEQYF	TGCGCCAGTGGGACAGGGTCCTACGAGCAGTACTTC
-	TRBV11-2	TRBJ2-7	-	CASSPPQGGGVYEQYF	TGTGCCAGCAGCCCCCCCCAGGGGGGAGGGGTTTACGAGCAGTACTTC
few	TRBV27	TRBJ2-7	TRBD1	CASSLGQGNNYEQYF	TGTGCCAGCAGTCTCGGACAGGGGAATAACTACGAGCAGTACTTC
-	TRBV28	TRBJ2-3	-	CASSYRITDTQYF	TGTGCCAGCAGTTACAGGATCACAGATACGCAGTATTTT
-	TRBV19	TRBJ2-3	TRBD2	CASSVSGTADTQYF	TGTGCCAGTAGTGTTAGCGGGACCGCAGATACGCAGTATTTT
-	TRBV6-1	TRBJ1-1	-	CASSETWFGNTEAFF	TGTGCCAGCAGTGAAACCTGGTTCGGGAACACTGAAGCTTTCTTT
-	TRBV5-6	TRBJ2-7	TRBD1	CASSSGQGAYEQYF	TGTGCCAGCAGCTCCGGACAGGGGGCCTACGAGCAGTACTTC
-	TRBV30	TRBJ1-3	-	CAWRVTGRTDTIYF	TGTGCCTGGAGAGTGACAGGCCGGACGGACACCATATATTTT
-	TRBV18	TRBJ1-1	-	CASSLNQGNTEAFF	TGTGCCAGCTCACTTAATCAGGGGAATACTGAAGCTTTCTTT
-	TRBV5-8	TRBJ1-5	-	CASSQTGGSNQPQHF	TGTGCCAGCAGCCAAACGGGGGGTAGCAATCAGCCCCAGCATTTT
-	TRBV29-1	TRBJ2-2	TRBD1	CSVGHGTGQTGELFF	TGCAGCGTTGGCCACGGGACAGGGCAAACCGGGGAGCTGTTTTTT
-	TRBV2	TRBJ2-7	-	CASRPRDTFYEQYF	TGTGCCAGCAGGCCCCGGGACACCTTCTACGAGCAGTACTTC
-	TRBV19	TRBJ2-2	-	CASIKQGFDGELFF	TGTGCCAGTATTAAACAGGGTTTTGACGGGGAGCTGTTTTTT
-	TRBV2	TRBJ2-3	-	CASSEDEGRPTTDTQYF	TGTGCCAGCAGTGAAGATGAGGGGAGGCCCACGACAGATACGCAGTATTTT
-	TRBV11-2	TRBJ2-5	TRBD2	CASSLSLAGRQETQYF	TGTGCCAGCAGCCTAAGTCTAGCGGGAAGGCAAGAGACCCAGTACTTC
-	TRBV9	TRBJ2-1	TRBD2	CASSPRLADTYNEQFF	TGTGCCAGCAGCCCTCGACTAGCGGACACCTACAATGAGCAGTTCTTC
-	TRBV6-1	TRBJ1-3	-	CASRPGVSGNTIYF	TGTGCCAGCAGGCCGGGCGTATCCGGAAACACCATATATTTT
-	TRBV6-1	TRBJ2-7	-	CASSERGRGIYEQYF	TGTGCCAGCAGTGAAAGGGGGAGGGGTATCTACGAGCAGTACTTC
-	TRBV6-6	TRBJ1-2	-	CASSFDRASYGYTF	TGTGCCAGCAGCTTTGACAGAGCCTCCTATGGCTACACCTTC
-	TRBV19	TRBJ1-2	-	CASKVNRRDGYTF	TGTGCCAGTAAGGTAAACAGGCGCGATGGCTACACCTTC
few	TRBV15	TRBJ2-7	TRBD2	CATSRDTSGRGEQYF	TGTGCCACCAGCAGAGATACCAGCGGGAGGGGGGAGCAGTACTTC
-	TRBV6-5	TRBJ1-1	-	CASSYEWSGRTEAFF	TGTGCCAGCAGTTATGAATGGAGCGGACGCACTGAAGCTTTCTTT